This T cell receptor (beta chain) was found in a study of shared clonotypes between healthy human individuals. Study as a whole: There were three CD4 naive, three CD4 memory, two CD8 naive and one CD8 memory plates per donor. Study-wide findings and caveats: The four-donor shared clonotypes exceeded non-shared clonotypes in generation probability, with non-shared ones scoring lower.

CD45RO+ cells were combined with CCR7-negative CD45RA+ TemRA cells to form CD8 memory. Per the germline V gene, CDR1 is ENHRY and CDR2 is SYGVKD. V was clipped by 0 bases and J by 6 bases, with 21 bases between them. The CDR3 has 17 residues. As for this clone: What it recognizes is unknown.

Original processing methods: Junction-only sequences without quality scores came from ImmunoSEQ, so filtering differed. Produced via immunoSEQ multiplex PCR; TCRdb's table is partial and in-frame only. The V and J calls and clone size are taken from that table; D and trimming were inferred from the DNA. This repertoire shows hundreds of thousands of clones, roughly 84% found once; its top ten account for 15% to 20%. The clonotype was recovered from a man aged 18 to 29 in good health. The sample comprised memory CD8+ T cells sorted from blood. Subset of the sample: CD45RO+ cells pooled with CCR7-negative TemRA cells. This chain links TRBV10-3 with TRBJ2-7; unclear D gene. The chain's CDR3 is CAISESGWLGQAPEQYF. In DNA, the CDR3 is TGTGCCATCAGTGAGTCGGGGTGGTTGGGTCAGGCCCCCGAGCAGTACTTC.